The 23 T cell receptor beta chains in this list originate from one sample, sequenced in a study of blood T cell repertoires in COVID-19. Repertoires were generated with immunoSEQ multiplex PCR, while TCRdb's copy carries only in-frame clones and drops some. Among approximately 250,000 clones listed, 70% to 90% were seen once. Sequencing was done on a sample of PBMCs or T cells enriched from blood (not recorded which). These receptors originate from a woman aged 40 to 50 with acute COVID-19.

The CDR3 spells CATSDSPYGYTF. DNA for the CDR3: TGTGCCACCAGTGACTCTCCCTATGGCTACACCTTC. This chain joins TRBV24-1 and TRBJ1-2; D gene uncertain. This CDR3 is built from 12 residues. The germline gives CDR1 KGHDR, CDR2 SFDVKD. Between the trimmed V and J ends, which lost 4 bases and 4 bases, there was a span of 6 bases.

With regard to this clone: Other nucleotide sequences from this sample produce the same CDR3. This rearrangement joins TRBV9 to TRBJ2-1; D not resolved. The CDR3 spans 15 residues. CDR1 is SGDLS, CDR2 YYNGEE, per germline. The V end was cut by 0 bases, the J end by 4 bases, with 11 bases between. CDR3 DNA sequence: TGTGCCAGCAGCGTAGCGGTTAGCTCTTACAATGAGCAGTTCTTC. Residues: CASSVAVSSYNEQFF.

The CDR3 region is CASSVSGNTGELFF. Here the CDR3 DNA reads TGTGCCAGCAGCGTTAGCGGGAACACCGGGGAGCTGTTTTTT. The chain combines TRBV9 with TRBJ2-2; a possible D gene is TRBD2 (6 bases). The CDR3 runs to 14 residues. Trimming cost V 2 bases and J 1 base, with 6 bases left between them. CDR1 SGDLS and CDR2 YYNGEE come from the germline V gene.

This clone was observed at least ten times. The gene calls are TRBV19 and TRBJ1-1; 8 positions match TRBD1. J was trimmed by 1 base and V by 4 bases; bases with no gene match: 5. Germline lookup yields CDR1 LNHDA and CDR2 SQIVND (reference sequence). This CDR3 has 15 amino acids. DNA for the CDR3: TGTGCCAGTAGTACCGGACAGGGAGGGAACACTGAAGCTTTCTTT. This gives the protein CASSTGQGGNTEAFF.

The CDR3 region has the DNA TGTGCCACCAGCAGACCGACAGGTGATCTCAATGAGCAGTTCTTC. Its translation is CATSRPTGDLNEQFF. The chain carries TRBV15 and TRBJ2-1; maybe TRBD1 (6 bases). Between the trimmed V and J ends, which lost 2 bases and 6 bases, there was a span of 14 bases. The CDR3 spans 15 residues. Germline CDR1 and CDR2: LNHNV and YYDKDF (reference sequence).

The V call is TRBV7-9, the J call TRBJ1-3, with a possible D match to TRBD1 (5 bases). Trimming cost V 7 bases and J 4 bases, with 23 bases left between them. The CDR3 contains 17 residues. Germline CDR1 is SEHNR and CDR2 is FQNEAQ (reference sequence). In nucleotides, the CDR3 is TGTGCCAGCACGAGCAGGGCAGATCTAGTAAAGGGAAACACCATATATTTT. It codes for CASTSRADLVKGNTIYF.

This sequence joins TRBV6-5 and TRBJ2-5; maybe TRBD2 (7 bases). This CDR3 spans 15 amino acids. CDR1 and CDR2 (germline): MNHEY, SVGAGI. V was trimmed by 6 bases and J by 5 bases, leaving 19 bases between them. CDR3 coding DNA: TGTGCCAGCAGCCCCTTGAGGGGGGGAGGGGAGACCCAGTACTTC. Protein product: CASSPLRGGGETQYF.

This clone was counted a few times. The gene calls are TRBV7-2 and TRBJ2-3; possible D gene TRBD1, 5 bases. The germline V gene has CDR1 SGHTA and CDR2 FQGNSA. CDR3 length: 13 amino acids. V was cut by 5 bases and J by 6 bases, with 12 bases left in between. In DNA, the CDR3 is TGTGCCAGCAGCACCACAGGAAGTGATACGCAGTATTTT. Residues: CASSTTGSDTQYF. Complete variable domain (other parts from reference TRBV7-2 and TRBJ2-3): GAGVSQSPSNKVTEKGKDVELRCDPISGHTALYWYRQSLGQGLEFLIYFQGNSAPDKSGLPSDRFSAERTGGSVSTLTIQRTQQEDSAVYLCASSTTGSDTQYFGPGTRLTVL.

The genes are TRBV15 and TRBJ1-6, with D perhaps matching TRBD1 (5 bases). CDR3 length: 17 amino acids. Germline lookup yields CDR1 LNHNV and CDR2 YYDKDF (reference sequence). Trimming shortened V by 5 bases and J by 5 bases, and 19 bases separated the two germline ends. CDR3 DNA sequence: TGTGCCACCAGCGGGAACTACGTGGCAGGGAATAATTCACCCCTCCACTTT. Protein product: CATSGNYVAGNNSPLHF. Supplemented by reference TRBV15 and TRBJ1-6, the full variable domain reads DAMVIQNPRYQVTQFGKPVTLSCSQTLNHNVMYWYQQKSSQAPKLLFHYYDKDFNNEADTPDNFQSRRPNTSFCFLDIRSPGLGDTAMYLCATSGNYVAGNNSPLHFGNGTRLTVT.

V gene TRBV30 combines with J gene TRBJ1-2; D might be TRBD1 (5 bases). V shed 3 bases and J shed 8 bases, with 19 bases lying between them. The CDR3 is 14 amino acids. Germline CDR1 reads GTSNPN; CDR2 reads SVGIG (reference sequence). The CDR3 DNA is TGTGCCTGGAGGTCCCTGGGAGGTAGGGACGGCTACACCTTC. Amino acid sequence: CAWRSLGGRDGYTF.

This clone was observed a few times. This chain uses TRBV28 with TRBJ1-3, with D possibly TRBD1 on 6 matching bases. Trimming cost V 7 bases and J 7 bases, with 14 bases left between them. Germline V gene data show CDR1 as MDHEN and CDR2 as SYDVKM. This CDR3 has 13 amino acids. CDR3 amino acids: CASIQAGGNTIYF. In DNA form, the CDR3 reads TGTGCCAGCATCCAGGCGGGGGGCAACACCATATATTTT.

This clone occurred a few times. This chain joins TRBV11-2 and TRBJ2-5; 7 bases are a match to TRBD2. The V gene's germline CDR1 is SGHAT and CDR2 FQNNGV. J gave up 5 bases and V 6 bases, and 9 bases lay outside the gene matches. The CDR3 covers 14 residues. The CDR3 loop reads CASRGPWEGETQYF. The DNA for the CDR3 is TGTGCCAGCAGAGGACCGTGGGAGGGGGAGACCCAGTACTTC.

The chain employs TRBV28 and TRBJ1-4; 10 bases are a match to TRBD1. The trim removed 5 bases at V and 6 bases at J, leaving 9 bases unmatched. Germline-derived CDR1 and CDR2 are MDHEN and SYDVKM. The CDR3 is 16 residues long. CDR3 loop: CASSRHGTGEDEKLFF. DNA of the CDR3: TGTGCCAGCAGTCGACACGGGACAGGGGAGGATGAAAAACTGTTTTTT. The full variable domain, its missing parts supplied by reference TRBV28 and TRBJ1-4, is DVKVTQSSRYLVKRTGEKVFLECVQDMDHENMFWYRQDPGLGLRLIYFSYDVKMKEKGDIPEGYSVSREKKERFSLILESASTNQTSMYLCASSRHGTGEDEKLFFGSGTQLSVL.

CDR3 bases: TGCGCCAGCAGTGAGGCTAGCGGTAACACCGGGGAGCTGTTTTTT. This encodes CASSEASGNTGELFF. The chain uses TRBV10-1 and TRBJ2-2; 7 nucleotides agree with TRBD2. Germline V lookup: CDR1 WNHNN, CDR2 SYGVQD (reference sequence). This CDR3 is 15 amino acids long. V shed 2 bases, J shed 2 bases, and the junction held 2 bases outside the gene matches.

The chain's CDR3 is CASSLGADNEQFF. CDR3 nucleotides: TGCGCCAGCAGCTTGGGGGCCGACAATGAGCAGTTCTTC. The chain joins TRBV5-1 to TRBJ2-1; D uncertain. V was shortened by 0 bases and J by 5 bases, with 6 bases between the two germline ends. Germline V lookup: CDR1 SGHRS, CDR2 YFSETQ. The CDR3 is 13 amino acids.

With regard to this clone: Other nucleotide sequences in the sample specify the same CDR3. The rearrangement uses TRBV24-1 and TRBJ1-1, with TRBD1 matching over 7 bases. V was pared by 2 bases and J by 2 bases, with 4 bases of the junction left unmatched. Looked up from germline, CDR1 is KGHDR and CDR2 is SFDVKD. The CDR3 has 15 residues. The DNA for the CDR3 is TGTGCCACCAGTGATTCCGGGACAGCTAACACTGAAGCTTTCTTT. It specifies CATSDSGTANTEAFF.

The chain joins TRBV11-2 to TRBJ1-2; TRBD1 aligns across 7 bases. J was trimmed by 5 bases and V by 8 bases; bases with no gene match: 14. The CDR3 is made up of 15 amino acids. Germline V lookup: CDR1 SGHAT, CDR2 FQNNGV. The CDR3 bases are TGTGCCAGCGGACTTTCGACAGGGTACTCTTATGGCTACACCTTC. Protein: CASGLSTGYSYGYTF.

The chain uses TRBV11-2 and TRBJ1-2; D uncertain. The V gene's germline CDR1 is SGHAT and CDR2 FQNNGV. V was pared by 4 bases and J by 1 base, with 13 bases between. This CDR3 region has 15 residues. This chain's CDR3 is CASSSSRRNNYGYTF. CDR3 coding DNA: TGTGCCAGCAGCTCAAGTCGGCGGAATAACTATGGCTACACCTTC.

The genes are TRBV5-6 and TRBJ1-2; 8 bases align to TRBD1. The CDR3 runs 16 residues. The V gene's germline CDR1 is SGHDT and CDR2 YYEEEE. V shed 2 bases, J shed 5 bases, and the junction held 11 bases outside the gene matches. The CDR3 DNA reads as TGTGCCAGCAGCTTCCTGGACAGGGAGGAACGGTATGGCTACACCTTC. Amino acid sequence: CASSFLDREERYGYTF. The full variable domain, with the rest looked up from reference TRBV5-6 and TRBJ1-2, is DAGVTQSPTHLIKTRGQQVTLRCSPKSGHDTVSWYQQALGQGPQFIFQYYEEEERQRGNFPDRFSGHQFPNYSSELNVNALLLGDSALYLCASSFLDREERYGYTFGSGTRLTVV.

J is TRBJ2-5 and V is TRBV28, with D maybe TRBD1 (6 bases). Germline lookup yields CDR1 MDHEN and CDR2 SYDVKM. The CDR3 runs 17 residues. The V and J ends lost 0 bases and 3 bases respectively, with 17 bases between them. CDR3 in amino acids: CASSLWVGAGVEETQYF. The CDR3 DNA is TGTGCCAGCAGTTTATGGGTGGGGGCAGGGGTAGAAGAGACCCAGTACTTC. Complete variable domain (other parts from reference TRBV28 and TRBJ2-5): DVKVTQSSRYLVKRTGEKVFLECVQDMDHENMFWYRQDPGLGLRLIYFSYDVKMKEKGDIPEGYSVSREKKERFSLILESASTNQTSMYLCASSLWVGAGVEETQYFGPGTRLLVL.

The chain uses TRBV7-8 and TRBJ2-1; a possible D gene is TRBD1 (5 bases). V shed 0 bases and J shed 7 bases, with 16 bases lying between them. CDR3 length: 16 amino acids. Germline CDR1 and CDR2: SGHVS and FQNEAQ. The CDR3 DNA sequence: TGTGCCAGCAGCTTAGCGATCCAGGGTCGAGGTAATGAGCAGTTCTTC. It specifies CASSLAIQGRGNEQFF.

This clone has a handful of counts. The chain combines TRBV5-4 with TRBJ1-4; TRBD1 matches at 7 bases. The V segment lost 4 bases and the J segment 7 bases; nucleotides outside the gene matches: 7. The germline gives CDR1 SGHNT, CDR2 YYREEE (reference sequence). The CDR3 runs 14 residues. The CDR3 region is CASSGTGDGEKLFF. CDR3 sequence (DNA): TGTGCCAGCAGCGGCACAGGGGACGGTGAAAAACTGTTTTTT.

This CDR3 is CASSSRDRAKSPLHF. The DNA of the CDR3 is TGTGCCAGCAGCTCCCGTGACAGGGCCAAATCACCCCTCCACTTT. V usage is TRBV11-2 and J usage is TRBJ1-6; 7 bases match TRBD1. The CDR3 spans 15 residues. Germline V gene sequence: CDR1 SGHAT, CDR2 FQNNGV. The V segment lost 4 bases and the J segment 10 bases; nucleotides outside the gene matches: 10.